This TCR beta chain was identified in a study of blood T cell repertoires in COVID-19 (TCRdb year 2020). Background for the entire study: Samples covering the acute and convalescent phases of COVID-19 were provided by collaborators in the United States, Italy and Spain. The material from the prospective study consisted of cDNA or gDNA derived from T cells, B-cell-depleted T cells, or PBMCs. The dataset comprised deeply sampled blood TCRbeta repertoires from subjects exposed to, actively infected with, or recovered from COVID-19. The repertoires were released in a freely available public database intended as a resource for research on the immune response to SARS-CoV-2. Samples were obtained from the ongoing ImmuneRACE study (first 160 participants) and from 1,254 subjects provided by 6 global collaborators. Nearly every sample came with metadata listing a de-identified subject ID, COVID-19 status, age in years and sex. Where HLA class I and class II types were available, the types were taken from metadata supplied by the sample provider, not from assay-based typing.

Collaborating institutions collected whole blood in K2EDTA tubes following their own protocols. Collaborator samples were shipped for TCRbeta analysis as frozen whole blood, isolated PBMCs, or DNA extracted from either sample type. The paper as a whole reports these results and caveats: How much clinical and demographic metadata was included differed by source and by participant, and the metadata was provided uncurated.

TCRbeta CDR3 regions were amplified from genomic DNA using the immunoSEQ Assay, a bias-controlled multiplex PCR. For the original study's pipeline: Within the assay, amplification of reference gene primers was used to estimate how many nucleated cells each sample contained. To quantify the absolute abundance of each unique TCRbeta CDR3 rearrangement, sequence reads were collapsed and filtered. Productive Simpson clonality was computed per sample as the square root of Simpson's diversity index over productive rearrangements. The immuneACCESS repertoire file appears here via TCRdb, limited to in-frame rearrangements. These files lack a portion of the clones; in checked studies, under half of the deficit traces to unresolved V genes, and the cause of the others is not known. V and J calls plus clone size are reproduced from that table; the DNA served to infer D and trimming. Here the sample has approximately 50,000 clones; 80% to 95% occur a single time. The top ten clonotypes cover about 4.5% of the sample.

Regarding this clone: This clone's antigen is unknown. Per-base quality was not reported, and no clone a single base away is much larger than it.

This clonotype was obtained from a man aged 50 to 59 with active COVID-19. The material sequenced was peripheral blood.

The CDR3 region reads CASSLGDYGYTF. DNA sequence: TGTGCCAGCAGCTTAGGAGATTATGGCTACACCTTC. Rearrangement joined TRBV11-3 to TRBJ1-2, with the identity of the D gene unclear. V and J lose 1 base and 5 bases, and a span of 5 bases separates them. Spanning cysteine to phenylalanine, the CDR3 consists of 12 amino acids. Of all the DNA, just the CDR3 is kept, 36 bases in frame from base 1. CDR1 and CDR2 (SGHNT, YENEEA) derive from the germline V gene.